The 3 T cell receptor beta chains reported below all come from one sample, sequenced in a study of T cells in Graves' hyperthyroidism and ophthalmopathy. There were TCR beta CDR3 regions amplified from RNA transcripts. The TCR CDR3 was amplified in a first-round RT-PCR using the HTBI primer set. TCRdb used MiXCR to reprocess the multiplex PCR reads, holding one entry per CDR3 protein. The table includes fewer than 45,000 distinct CDR3 sequences, around 50% detected once. Sequencing input: blood. These receptor sequences come from a woman aged 50 to 65 with Graves' hyperthyroidism that later progressed to Graves' ophthalmopathy.

Many counts were recorded for this clonotype. This sequence joins TRBV6-5 and TRBJ1-1; tentatively, D is TRBD1 (5 bases). V was shortened by 0 bases and J by 4 bases, with 12 bases between the two germline ends. The CDR3 consists of 15 residues. In germline, CDR1 is MNHEY, CDR2 SVGAGI. The CDR3 is CASSYSEGGGTEAFF. The CDR3, as DNA: TGTGCCAGCAGTTACTCGGAGGGCGGGGGCACTGAAGCTTTCTTT.

This chain uses TRBV20-1 with TRBJ1-6; D is undetermined. Per the germline V gene, CDR1 is DFQATT and CDR2 is SNEGSKA (reference sequence). Trimming stripped 3 bases from V and 7 bases from J, with 28 bases between. This CDR3 contains 19 residues. CDR3 residues: CSARAPLTKTSSCNSPLHF. CDR3 in DNA: TGCAGTGCTAGGGCGCCTCTGACTAAAACTAGCTCATGCAATTCACCCCTCCACTTT.

V usage is TRBV19 and J usage is TRBJ1-5; unclear D gene. Trimming removed 8 bases at V and 7 bases at J, with 15 bases between. The germline CDR1 and CDR2 sequences are LNHDA and SQIVND (reference sequence). The CDR3 is made up of 13 amino acids. This CDR3 is CASASRREQPQHF. For the CDR3, the DNA is TGTGCCAGTGCTAGCCGGAGGGAACAGCCCCAGCATTTT.